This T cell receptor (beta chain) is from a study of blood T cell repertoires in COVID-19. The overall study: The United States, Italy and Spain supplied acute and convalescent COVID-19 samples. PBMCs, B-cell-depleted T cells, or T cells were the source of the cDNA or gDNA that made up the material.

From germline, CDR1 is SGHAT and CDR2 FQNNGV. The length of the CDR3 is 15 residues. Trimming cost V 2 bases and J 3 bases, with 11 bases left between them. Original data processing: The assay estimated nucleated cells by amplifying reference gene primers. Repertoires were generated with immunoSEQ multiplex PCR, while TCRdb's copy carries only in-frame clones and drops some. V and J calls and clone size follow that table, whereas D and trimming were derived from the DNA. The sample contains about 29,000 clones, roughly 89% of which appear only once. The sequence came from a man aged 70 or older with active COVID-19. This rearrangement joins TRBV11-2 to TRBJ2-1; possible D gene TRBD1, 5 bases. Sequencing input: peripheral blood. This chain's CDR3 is CASSLLQGRYNEQFF. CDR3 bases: TGTGCCAGCAGCTTACTTCAGGGTCGCTACAATGAGCAGTTCTTC.